This passage covers 19 T cell receptor beta chains from one sample sequenced in a study of blood T cells in healthy people across ages. Primers used in a second PCR of about 7 to 11 cycles were a sample-barcoded 5' primer and a J-beta primer mix. TCRdb reanalysed the 5' RACE reads using MiXCR and keeps one entry per CDR3 protein. The data contain some 1,800,000 distinct CDR3 sequences, about two fifths of them singletons. The sequenced sample consisted of blood. The receptors come from a human donor in good health.

The chain uses TRBV3-1 and TRBJ2-1; the D call may be TRBD1 or TRBD2 (7 bases each). Trimming stripped 2 bases from V and 2 bases from J, with 16 bases between. This CDR3 contains 17 residues. Germline CDR1 is LGHDT and CDR2 is YNNKEL (reference sequence). CDR3 sequence reads: CASSQLTGRGPYNEQFF. The DNA for the CDR3 is TGTGCCAGCAGCCAACTGACGGGGAGGGGGCCCTACAATGAGCAGTTCTTC.

This clonotype turned up a few times. The chain links TRBV28 to TRBJ2-7; 10 bases agree with TRBD2. The CDR3 totals 16 residues. With 6 bases clipped from V and 3 bases from J, the junction kept 11 bases outside the gene matches. The V gene's germline CDR1 is MDHEN and CDR2 SYDVKM. The CDR3, as DNA: TGTGCCAGCAGGCCAAAGCGGGGGGGCAATGTCTACGAGCAGTACTTC. Residues: CASRPKRGGNVYEQYF.

The chain has TRBV20-1 and TRBJ2-1; 9 bases align to TRBD2. Germline V lookup: CDR1 DFQATT, CDR2 SNEGSKA (reference sequence). The CDR3 is made up of 17 amino acids. Trimming at V came to 5 bases and at J to 3 bases, leaving 14 bases not matched to a gene. The CDR3: CSAETPYSSGDYNEQFF. In nucleotides, the CDR3 is TGCAGTGCTGAAACCCCATACTCTAGCGGGGACTACAATGAGCAGTTCTTC.

This clonotype was picked up a small number of times. The gene calls are TRBV18 and TRBJ2-5, with D perhaps matching TRBD2 (5 bases). The CDR3 loop spans 15 amino acids. Looked up from germline, CDR1 is KGHSH and CDR2 is LQKENI. The V end lost 5 bases, the J end lost 5 bases, and 18 bases lay between the germline ends. This CDR3 is CASSTPGGSWETQYF. The CDR3 region has the DNA TGTGCCAGCTCAACCCCCGGAGGCTCGTGGGAGACCCAGTACTTC. Full variable domain (remainder filled in from reference TRBV18 and TRBJ2-5): NAGVMQNPRHLVRRRGQEARLRCSPMKGHSHVYWYRQLPEEGLKFMVYLQKENIIDESGMPKERFSAEFPKEGPSILRIQQVVRGDSAAYFCASSTPGGSWETQYFGPGTRLLVL.

V gene TRBV20-1 combines with J gene TRBJ1-5; D gene ambiguous. This CDR3 is built from 12 residues. Germline assignment: CDR1 DFQATT and CDR2 SNEGSKA (reference sequence). The ends were cut back, 0 bases at V and 7 bases at J, with 7 bases in the middle. The CDR3 is CSARDEEQPQHF. Written as DNA, the CDR3 is TGCAGTGCTAGAGATGAGGAACAGCCCCAGCATTTT.

This chain connects TRBV3-1 to TRBJ1-2, with unresolved D. Germline lookup yields CDR1 LGHDT and CDR2 YNNKEL (reference sequence). The CDR3 has 11 amino acids. V lost 2 bases and J lost 7, with 5 bases in between. CDR3 in amino acids: CASSQRGGYTF. CDR3 sequence (DNA): TGTGCCAGCAGCCAAAGAGGTGGCTACACCTTC. Full variable domain (missing parts from reference TRBV3-1 and TRBJ1-2): DTAVSQTPKYLVTQMGNDKSIKCEQNLGHDTMYWYKQDSKKFLKIMFSYNNKELIINETVPNRFSPKSPDKAHLNLHINSLELGDSAVYFCASSQRGGYTFGSGTRLTVV.

This clonotype was recorded only once. The chain recombines TRBV2 with TRBJ2-7; D might be TRBD2 (5 bases). The end of the DNA is better explained by TRBJ2-5, so the J call may be wrong. The CDR3 is made up of 13 amino acids. CDR1 and CDR2 (germline): SNHLY, FYNNEI. Here the CDR3 DNA reads TGTGCCAGCAGTGATCGGGGTTTGGAGACCCAGTACTTC. Protein: CASSDRGLETQYF.

With regard to this clonotype: A single base separates this from a much larger clone, so it may be a read error. This chain links TRBV28 with TRBJ2-7; D gene ambiguous. The CDR3 has 12 residues. V lost 4 bases to trimming and J lost 2 bases, with 6 bases between them. Per the germline V gene, CDR1 is MDHEN and CDR2 is SYDVKM. Here the CDR3 DNA reads TGTGCCAGCAGTTCCGAAGCCTACGAGCAGTACTTC. Translation gives CASSSEAYEQYF.

This chain uses TRBV7-2 with TRBJ1-2, with no clear D. V lost 8 bases and J lost 4, with 17 bases in between. This CDR3 is 14 amino acids long. Germline V gene lookup returns CDR1 SGHTA and CDR2 FQGNSA. The CDR3 loop is CASQAPQRGYGYTF. As DNA, the CDR3 is TGTGCCAGCCAGGCCCCTCAAAGAGGCTATGGCTACACCTTC.

The table lists this clonotype with a count of one. The chain is built from TRBV20-1 and TRBJ1-2; no firm D call. The germline V gene has CDR1 DFQATT and CDR2 SNEGSKA (reference sequence). This CDR3 comprises 13 residues. V was cut by 0 bases and J by 1 base, with 6 bases left in between. CDR3 sequence: CSAREMFNYGYTF. DNA of the CDR3: TGCAGTGCTAGAGAAATGTTTAACTATGGCTACACCTTC.

Comment on this clonotype: A much larger clone differs by one base, so this may be a read error. This chain uses TRBV7-9 with TRBJ2-7; D may correspond to TRBD1 or TRBD2 (5 bases each). The V and J ends lost 9 bases and 2 bases respectively, with 5 bases between them. From germline, CDR1 is SEHNR and CDR2 FQNEAQ (reference sequence). The CDR3 has 10 amino acids. CDR3 in DNA: TGTGCCAGGGGACCCTACGAGCAGTACTTC. Encoded protein: CARGPYEQYF.

Comment on this clonotype: Mismatch with germline at one junction end may stem from a read error. The rearrangement links TRBV7-8 to TRBJ2-1; 10 nucleotides line up with TRBD2. CDR3 length: 17 amino acids. The germline CDR1 and CDR2 sequences are SGHVS and FQNEAQ. In DNA form, the CDR3 reads TGTACCAGCAGCTTAGGGCTAGCGGGGGTTACCTACAATGAGCAGTTCTTC. It encodes CTSSLGLAGVTYNEQFF.

The chain combines TRBV11-2 with TRBJ2-1; the match to TRBD1 covers 9 bases. CDR3 length equals 16 residues. The V gene's germline CDR1 is SGHAT and CDR2 FQNNGV. V trimming: 5 bases; J trimming: 8 bases; junction bases outside the gene matches: 13. The CDR3 nucleotides read TGTGCCAGCAGCCAACCCCGGGACAGGGTTCCGGATGAGCAGTTCTTC. Encoded protein: CASSQPRDRVPDEQFF. Supplemented by reference TRBV11-2 and TRBJ2-1, the full variable domain reads EAGVAQSPRYKIIEKRQSVAFWCNPISGHATLYWYQQILGQGPKLLIQFQNNGVVDDSQLPKDRFSAERLKGVDSTLKIQPAKLEDSAVYLCASSQPRDRVPDEQFFGPGTRLTVL.

V and J are TRBV10-3 and TRBJ2-7; TRBD1 matches at 7 bases. The CDR3 runs to 13 residues. The V and J ends lost 11 bases and 3 bases, in that order; junction bases with no gene match: 10. The germline V gene has CDR1 ENHRY and CDR2 SYGVKD. CDR3 nucleotide sequence: TGTGCCGGGTCGGACAGGACTTACTACGAGCAGTACTTC. Protein sequence: CAGSDRTYYEQYF.

The V gene is TRBV29-1, the J gene TRBJ1-3; D gene ambiguous. The V and J ends lost 3 bases and 6 bases respectively, with 9 bases between them. Germline CDR1 SQVTM, CDR2 ANQGSEA. This CDR3 spans 12 amino acids. CDR3 sequence reads: CSVDWGENTIYF. The CDR3 DNA reads TGCAGCGTTGATTGGGGTGAAAACACCATATATTTT.

This chain uses TRBV29-1 with TRBJ2-1, with 9 bases matching TRBD2. The CDR3 is 15 amino acids. Germline-derived CDR1 and CDR2 are SQVTM and ANQGSEA. V was pared by 5 bases and J by 7 bases, with 12 bases of the junction left unmatched. CDR3 DNA: TGCAGCGTTTCGTCCGGGACTAGCTTGGCGAATGAGCAGTTCTTC. Translating it yields CSVSSGTSLANEQFF.

This clonotype showed up many times. This sequence joins TRBV29-1 and TRBJ2-1; D may be TRBD1 (5 bases). CDR3 length equals 13 residues. Germline lookup yields CDR1 SQVTM and CDR2 ANQGSEA. V shed 4 bases and J shed 9 bases, with 16 bases lying between them. The CDR3 DNA is TGCAGCGTTGGCAGGGCCCCCACACCTGAGCAGTTCTTC. Its translation is CSVGRAPTPEQFF.

The chain joins TRBV3-1 to TRBJ1-4; no reliable D call. The CDR3 consists of 15 residues. Germline V lookup: CDR1 LGHDT, CDR2 YNNKEL (reference sequence). With 7 bases removed from V and 5 bases from J, the gap between germline ends came to 17 bases. The CDR3 region is CASTPSGENNEKLFF. Here the CDR3 DNA reads TGTGCCAGCACCCCCTCGGGAGAAAACAATGAAAAACTGTTTTTT.

V is TRBV4-3 and J is TRBJ2-1; D perhaps matches TRBD2 (6 bases). The V end lost 2 bases, the J end lost 1 base, and 12 bases lay between the germline ends. CDR1 is LGHNA and CDR2 is YSLEER in the germline V gene. There are 16 residues in the CDR3. The CDR3 spells CASSQRLEVSYNEQFF. The CDR3 DNA reads as TGCGCCAGCAGCCAACGACTAGAAGTATCCTACAATGAGCAGTTCTTC.